This T cell receptor (beta chain) was obtained from a study of T cell responses to AZD1222 COVID-19 vaccine. Between the trimmed V and J ends, which lost 0 bases and 10 bases, there was a span of 10 bases. CDR3 length: 14 residues. CDR1 is LGHDT, CDR2 YNNKEL, per germline (reference sequence). The method was immunoSEQ multiplex PCR; TCRdb's version includes in-frame clones alone and lacks a portion of them. The profile covers more than 85,000 clones, with 80% to 90% appearing a single time and approximately 15% taken by the ten largest. The chain employs TRBV3-1 (or the pseudogene TRBV3-2) and TRBJ1-6, with D tentatively TRBD1 (6 bases). Here the sequenced sample was peripheral blood, taken on day 0 of AZD1222 vaccination. The TCR sequence derives from an adult in good health. CDR3 sequence reads: CASSQDQGTSPLHF. CDR3 coding DNA: TGTGCCAGCAGCCAAGATCAGGGGACCTCACCCCTCCACTTT.